This TCR beta chain was identified during a study of cytomegalovirus exposure and HLA in healthy donors. Sequencing was performed with immunoSEQ multiplex PCR; in TCRdb, only in-frame clones are kept and a portion is missing. The sample gives some 87,000 clones, approximately 96% of which show up once; roughly 1.3% is in the top ten. Separate from the roughly 670-subject first cohort, the 120-subject validation cohort was the one that the donors belonged to. With respect to this clone: The antigen remains undetermined.

Study-level points and caveats: The study flagged 150 to 200 TCR beta chains as cytomegalovirus-associated.

Germline CDR1 is LNHDA and CDR2 is SQIVND (reference sequence). CDR3 length equals 14 residues. The V and J ends lost 3 bases and 2 bases respectively, with 11 bases between them. This clonotype was obtained from a woman between 18 and 29 years old in good health and CMV-seronegative. What was sequenced was PBMCs. The chain links TRBV19 to TRBJ2-7, with D perhaps matching TRBD1 (5 bases). Here the CDR3 DNA reads TGTGCCAGTAGTATCTCCCAAGGGGCCTACGAGCAGTACTTC. This gives the protein CASSISQGAYEQYF.